The 22 T cell receptor beta chains presented below share a single source sample, sequenced in a study of blood T cell repertoires in COVID-19. TCRdb keeps only in-frame clones here, not all; method: immunoSEQ multiplex PCR. The sample consists of under 350,000 clones, 83% of them appearing once. The material sequenced was peripheral blood. Receptors were obtained from a woman aged 45-60 years who had recovered from COVID-19.

The J gene is TRBJ2-7, the V gene TRBV27, with 7 positions matching TRBD2. Looked up from germline, CDR1 is MNHEY and CDR2 is SMNVEV (reference sequence). This CDR3 spans 15 amino acids. V was pared by 6 bases and J by 2 bases, with 10 bases of the junction left unmatched. The CDR3 loop reads CASSQTGTTTYEQYF. CDR3 nucleotides: TGTGCCAGCAGCCAGACCGGGACTACCACCTACGAGCAGTACTTC.

The chain links TRBV5-1 to TRBJ2-7; 7 bases line up with TRBD1. V dropped 2 bases and J dropped 1; count of bases not matched to a gene: 0. CDR3 length equals 13 residues. Germline V gives CDR1 SGHRS, CDR2 YFSETQ. CDR3 in amino acids: CASSLQGSYEQYF. The CDR3 DNA is TGCGCCAGCAGCTTACAGGGGTCCTACGAGCAGTACTTC.

The chain has TRBV30 and TRBJ1-6, with no clear D. The CDR3 sequence is 15 residues long. CDR1 GTSNPN and CDR2 SVGIG come from the germline V gene (reference sequence). The V end lost 4 bases, the J end lost 5 bases, and 15 bases lay between the germline ends. This CDR3 reads CAWNTGGLNNSPLHF. The CDR3, as DNA: TGTGCCTGGAATACCGGAGGATTGAATAATTCACCCCTCCACTTT.

The chain joins TRBV20-1 to TRBJ2-3, with D perhaps matching TRBD1 (6 bases). Germline V gene sequence: CDR1 DFQATT, CDR2 SNEGSKA (reference sequence). The CDR3 is made up of 13 amino acids. V lost 3 bases and J 6 bases, leaving 13 bases between the germline ends. The CDR3 DNA follows: TGCAGTGCTAGTTACAGGGCGCGGGATACGCAGTATTTT. It codes for CSASYRARDTQYF.

V gene TRBV28 combines with J gene TRBJ1-1; D is uncertain. The CDR3 totals 13 residues. The V gene's germline CDR1 is MDHEN and CDR2 SYDVKM. V shed 10 bases and J shed 0 bases, with 12 bases lying between them. The CDR3 loop reads CATKIAMNTEAFF. In nucleotides, the CDR3 is TGTGCCACCAAGATCGCGATGAACACTGAAGCTTTCTTT. The full variable domain, rest sourced from reference TRBV28 and TRBJ1-1, is DVKVTQSSRYLVKRTGEKVFLECVQDMDHENMFWYRQDPGLGLRLIYFSYDVKMKEKGDIPEGYSVSREKKERFSLILESASTNQTSMYLCATKIAMNTEAFFGQGTRLTVV.

This chain joins TRBV27 and TRBJ1-6, with D maybe TRBD1 (6 bases). V lost 0 bases, J lost 9 bases, and 9 bases lay in between. The germline gives CDR1 MNHEY, CDR2 SMNVEV (reference sequence). The CDR3 has 14 amino acids. CDR3 DNA: TGTGCCAGCAGTTTATCGGCCAGGGGTTCACCCCTCCACTTT. Protein: CASSLSARGSPLHF.

This clone was observed a few times. Additional DNA sequences in this sample encode the identical CDR3. V usage is TRBV10-3 and J usage is TRBJ1-4, with D possibly TRBD1 on 5 matching bases. This CDR3 has 14 amino acids. V lost 2 bases to trimming and J lost 6 bases, with 10 bases between them. The germline CDR1 and CDR2 sequences are ENHRY and SYGVKD. The CDR3 DNA sequence: TGTGCCATCAGTGAGCGCGGGGGAGATGAAAAACTGTTTTTT. Protein sequence: CAISERGGDEKLFF.

There are a few counts of this clone. The V call is TRBV6-5, the J call TRBJ2-1; D uncertain. V was trimmed by 6 bases and J by 9 bases, leaving 12 bases between them. The CDR3 covers 12 residues. Germline assignment: CDR1 MNHEY and CDR2 SVGAGI. This CDR3 reads CASSDLGFEQFF. The DNA for the CDR3 is TGTGCCAGCAGCGACTTAGGTTTTGAGCAGTTCTTC.

The chain combines TRBV6-2 or TRBV6-3 with TRBJ1-1; 8 nucleotides line up with TRBD1. CDR1 MNHEY and CDR2 SVGEGT come from the germline V gene. Trimming removed 5 bases from V and 4 bases from J; junction bases left unmatched: 3. The CDR3 has 13 amino acids. CDR3 sequence (DNA): TGTGCCAGCAGTAGCACAGGGGGCACTGAAGCTTTCTTT. It specifies CASSSTGGTEAFF.

This CDR3 is CSSRTRVDTQYF. The DNA for the CDR3 is TGCAGCTCCCGGACTAGGGTGGATACGCAGTATTTT. The chain has TRBV29-1 and TRBJ2-3; 7 bases align to TRBD2. The CDR3 extends over 12 amino acids. After removal of 8 bases from V and 6 bases from J, the junction contained 8 bases not matched to a gene. Germline CDR1 reads SQVTM; CDR2 reads ANQGSEA.

In this sample, this clone turned up once. This chain connects TRBV5-1 to TRBJ2-1; TRBD1 matches at 8 bases. The ends lost 0 bases at V and 7 bases at J; junction bases unmatched: 0. The CDR3 has 13 residues. Germline lookup yields CDR1 SGHRS and CDR2 YFSETQ. The CDR3 loop reads CASSLGQGNEQFF. The DNA for the CDR3 is TGCGCCAGCAGCTTGGGACAGGGGAATGAGCAGTTCTTC.

This chain uses TRBV27 with TRBJ1-5, with D perhaps TRBD1 (6 bases). Germline CDR1 reads MNHEY; CDR2 reads SMNVEV (reference sequence). There are 14 residues in the CDR3. The V and J ends lost 2 bases and 6 bases respectively, with 11 bases between them. DNA of the CDR3: TGTGCCAGCAGTTTAGTCGGGGGGCCTCAGCCCCAGCATTTT. As protein: CASSLVGGPQPQHF.

V gene TRBV5-6 combines with J gene TRBJ1-6, with 10 bases identical to TRBD1. The CDR3 extends over 16 amino acids. J lost 6 bases, V lost 5 bases, and 8 bases had no gene match. The germline gives CDR1 SGHDT, CDR2 YYEEEE. CDR3 region: CASRPDRGRINSPLHF. Written as DNA, the CDR3 is TGTGCCAGCAGACCAGACAGGGGGCGCATTAATTCACCCCTCCACTTT.

This clone was seen only once. The genes are TRBV11-3 and TRBJ2-1; 8 nucleotides line up with TRBD2. Germline lookup yields CDR1 SGHNT and CDR2 YENEEA. This CDR3 comprises 15 residues. V dropped 5 bases and J dropped 9; count of bases not matched to a gene: 12. CDR3 sequence reads: CASSPRISGKSEQFF. As DNA, the CDR3 is TGTGCCAGCAGCCCCCGAATTAGCGGGAAAAGTGAGCAGTTCTTC.

This clone was found once. The rearrangement joins TRBV6-5 to TRBJ1-6; D is possibly TRBD1 (5 bases). V dropped 0 bases and J dropped 8 bases, with 11 bases sitting between them. The CDR3 loop spans 15 amino acids. Germline lookup yields CDR1 MNHEY and CDR2 SVGAGI. CDR3 coding DNA: TGTGCCAGCAGTTACTCAAGGGGCATTTATTCACCCCTCCACTTT. It is translated as CASSYSRGIYSPLHF.

The chain uses TRBV7-2 and TRBJ2-5; TRBD2 aligns across 11 bases. Looked up from germline, CDR1 is SGHTA and CDR2 is FQGNSA. V trimming: 4 bases; J trimming: 5 bases; junction bases outside the gene matches: 6. This CDR3 is built from 15 residues. For the CDR3, the DNA is TGTGCCAGCAGCTCAACTAGCGGGGGACCGGAGACCCAGTACTTC. Translated, it gives CASSSTSGGPETQYF.

The chain carries TRBV9 and TRBJ2-3; D not resolved. Germline CDR1 and CDR2: SGDLS and YYNGEE. The length of the CDR3 is 15 residues. With 2 bases removed from V and 1 base from J, the gap between germline ends came to 11 bases. CDR3 residues: CASSVFTERTDTQYF. The CDR3 nucleotides read TGTGCCAGCAGCGTCTTCACGGAGCGCACAGATACGCAGTATTTT.

The chain has TRBV18 and TRBJ1-2, with a weak D call TRBD1 (6 bases). CDR1 and CDR2 (germline): KGHSH, LQKENI. Trimming removed 3 bases at V and 4 bases at J, with 12 bases between. The CDR3 is made up of 14 amino acids. The CDR3 spells CASSPAAGAYGYTF. CDR3 nucleotides: TGTGCCAGCTCACCCGCCGCAGGGGCCTATGGCTACACCTTC.

The count of this clone is one. The chain employs TRBV7-8 and TRBJ2-7; possible D gene TRBD1, 6 bases. The germline CDR1 and CDR2 sequences are SGHVS and FQNEAQ. The length of the CDR3 is 18 residues. V lost 1 base and J lost 2, with 21 bases in between. CDR3 nucleotides: TGTGCCAGCAGCTTAGTAATCAGGGGCTCCCAAGCGGCCTACGAGCAGTACTTC. Translating it yields CASSLVIRGSQAAYEQYF.

The chain has TRBV28 and TRBJ2-3; possibly TRBD1 for D (6 bases). Germline assignment: CDR1 MDHEN and CDR2 SYDVKM. The CDR3 consists of 12 residues. Trimming removed 4 bases at V and 12 bases at J, with 14 bases between. The CDR3 protein is CASSSRDTRQYF. In DNA, the CDR3 is TGTGCCAGCAGTTCCCGGGACACCCGTCAGTATTTT.

The chain carries TRBV11-2 and TRBJ2-1, with a possible D match to TRBD1 (5 bases). Trimming pared 6 bases from V and 9 bases from J, leaving 24 bases between. CDR3 length: 16 residues. The germline CDR1 and CDR2 sequences are SGHAT and FQNNGV. The CDR3 spells CASRPEMAGSRSEQFF. The CDR3 DNA reads TGTGCCAGCAGGCCCGAAATGGCAGGGTCTCGTAGTGAGCAGTTCTTC.

V gene TRBV7-3 combines with J gene TRBJ2-2; D may be TRBD1 (5 bases). The germline V gene encodes CDR1 SGHTA and CDR2 FQGTGA. Trimming shortened V by 5 bases and J by 4 bases, and 8 bases separated the two germline ends. The CDR3 extends over 13 amino acids. The CDR3 loop is CASSRDSTGELFF. Written as DNA, the CDR3 is TGTGCCAGCAGCCGAGACAGCACCGGGGAGCTGTTTTTT.